This T cell receptor (beta chain) was recorded in a study of shared clonotypes between healthy human individuals (dated by TCRdb to about 2020). Concerning the study at large: Two women and three men aged 18 to 49 years were included in the cohort. For each donor, three plates each were used for CD4 naive and CD4 memory, two plates were used for CD8 naive, and one plate was used for CD8 memory. To estimate repertoire size and how much clonotypes are shared between individuals, the study performed deep sequencing of blood TCR repertoires from five healthy adults. To increase sequencing depth and limit assay-specific biases, different laboratories used diverse techniques to prepare libraries and sequence TCR repertoires. Each donor's leukapheresis produced roughly between roughly 0.85 and 9 billion PBMCs.

The paper's findings and limits, for the study overall: The genetic and exposure-history diversity represented was limited by the small number of donors. Sharing across a few donors was observed for 5% to 6.5% of naive CD4, 3.5% of naive CD8, 2% to 2.5% of memory CD4, and roughly 0.4% of memory CD8 clonotypes. Sampling was limited to blood, and TCR repertoires in tissue likely differ from TCR repertoires in blood. Incomplete sequencing was indicated by rarefaction of sorted-subset datasets, despite the large sequencing depth. Compared with non-shared clonotypes, clonotypes shared by all four sorted-subset donors had higher generation probabilities. Larger estimated clonotype richness was generally found for naive subsets than for memory subsets. Pairwise subsampling led to the expectation that sequencing depth would affect the degree of clonotype sharing among donors.

The donors were healthy, HIV-negative adults with no recently reported acute infections or vaccinations. Only Caucasian adults living in Nashville, Tennessee, USA were represented among the donors. CD4+ T cells were enriched through magnetic negative selection, after which naive cells were positively selected on CD45RA and the remaining negative fraction served as the memory subset. Blood was collected by leukapheresis, and PBMCs were isolated by Ficoll-Histopaque density gradient centrifugation and then cryopreserved in liquid nitrogen vapor phase. Analytical flow cytometry was used to check the purity and quantity of each magnetically sorted T cell population. Genomic DNA was isolated from each sorted fraction and quantified by UV absorbance on a Nanodrop 2000c. About this clone: Its antigen specificity is not known. No quality values exist for individual bases; no much larger clone is one base distant.

Using the deep immunoSEQ assay, multiplex PCR amplified TCR CDR3 regions from genomic DNA. Extracted genomic DNA from each cell subset was spread evenly across all wells of several immunoSEQ 96-well plates, with each plate serving as a replicate. For sorted subsets, approximately 200 ng of genomic DNA, equivalent to 30,000 or so T cell genomes, went into each replicate PCR. The purified libraries were quantified using a Qubit 3.0 fluorometer, sized with a Bioanalyzer 2100, and then quantified again using the KAPA Library Quantification kit. Every immunoSEQ 96-well plate was sequenced on a separate single-read 150-cycle Illumina NextSeq 550 flow cell. Turning to the authors' computational methods: Because only junctional sequences without quality scores were contained in the immunoSEQ output, filtering matching that applied to full-length reads could not be performed. Sequences were annotated with PyIR, a Python wrapper for IgBLAST v1.9, using IMGT germline references to assign V/J genes and CDR3. Reads were filtered out if the reads had weak V/J assignments (E-value above 1e-6), no CDR3, stop codons, out-of-frame junctions, or ambiguous translated residues. V3J clonotypes were defined by identical inferred V gene, J gene, and CDR3 amino acid sequence. To compute the percentage overlap between repertoires, the number of shared unique clonotypes was divided by the size of the smaller repertoire. Repertoire richness was assessed with RTK rarefaction, the Chao1 estimator, and Recon v2.1 estimates of unobserved clonotypes. For all TCRbeta clonotypes obtained by the gDNA method from a handful of donors, generation probabilities were computed with OLGA. TCRdb holds this immuneACCESS table with in-frame rearrangements only. Some clones are missing; in checked studies, unresolved V genes explain under half, and the rest has no known cause. V, J and clone size derive from that table, while D and trimming were established from the DNA sequence. The sample has 2 million to 2.5 million clones on record, approximately 96% of them singletons. The ten largest make up about 0.13% of the sample.

CDR1 and CDR2 were assigned from the germline V gene (reference sequence) as GTSNPN and SVGIG. For this chain, trimming is 2 bases at the V end and 0 bases at the J end, and the number of junction bases without a gene match is 11. The CDR3 runs 17 residues from the cysteine to the phenylalanine. Only the CDR3 DNA is retained, 51 bases long and in frame from the first base. The sample was naive CD4+ T cells sorted from blood. What this sample's cell subset or site label stands for: CD45RA+ positively selected. The receptor chain draws on TRBV30 and TRBJ2-7; TRBD1 matches 9 bases in the middle. The origin of this receptor is a man aged 18 to 30 in good health. The nucleotide sequence is given as TGTGCCTGGAGTCGCGCCTCCGGGACAGGGAGCTCCTACGAGCAGTACTTC. The encoded protein is CAWSRASGTGSSYEQYF.